Following are 31 T cell receptor beta chains from one sample sequenced in a study of cytomegalovirus exposure and HLA in healthy donors. Method: immunoSEQ multiplex PCR; TCRdb's copy keeps in-frame clones and lacks some. Of 200,000 to 250,000 clones in the sample, roughly 87% were seen once. The sequencing input was PBMCs. Every receptor here comes from a man between 18 and 29 years old in good health and CMV-seropositive.

This chain uses TRBV29-1 with TRBJ1-2, with 7 bases aligning to TRBD1. V lost 3 bases and J lost 3; bases outside the gene matches: 4. Germline V gene lookup returns CDR1 SQVTM and CDR2 ANQGSEA. The CDR3 has 13 residues. The CDR3: CSVEEDRDYGYTF. In nucleotides, the CDR3 is TGCAGCGTTGAGGAAGACAGGGACTATGGCTACACCTTC.

This rearrangement joins TRBV30 to TRBJ1-2; 10 bases are shared with TRBD1. The J segment lost 8 bases and the V segment lost 3 bases, leaving 6 bases of the junction unmatched. This CDR3 contains 13 residues. Looked up from germline, CDR1 is GTSNPN and CDR2 is SVGIG (reference sequence). As DNA, the CDR3 is TGTGCCTGGAGGGGACAGGGGTTATGGGGCTACACCTTC. Translation gives CAWRGQGLWGYTF.

The chain has TRBV7-9 and TRBJ1-2; 7 nucleotides line up with TRBD1. The germline CDR1 and CDR2 sequences are SEHNR and FQNEAQ (reference sequence). V gave up 5 bases and J gave up 3 bases; unmatched junction bases: 12. This CDR3 is built from 16 residues. The CDR3: CASSTPSLGTDYGYTF. DNA of the CDR3: TGTGCCAGCAGCACGCCTTCTCTTGGGACAGACTATGGCTACACCTTC.

The rearrangement joins TRBV28 to TRBJ1-1; D gene unclear. The CDR3 is 11 amino acids. Germline lookup yields CDR1 MDHEN and CDR2 SYDVKM. Between the trimmed V and J ends, which lost 8 bases and 3 bases, there was a span of 7 bases. The CDR3 region is CASRRDTEAFF. The CDR3 DNA reads TGTGCCAGCCGTCGGGACACTGAAGCTTTCTTT.

The chain links TRBV6-1 to TRBJ1-4, with D uncertain. The CDR3 runs to 14 residues. V lost 0 bases and J lost 7, with 9 bases in between. The germline CDR1 and CDR2 sequences are MNHNS and SASEGT. DNA for the CDR3: TGTGCCAGCAGTGAAGCGACCGTGGGTGAAAAACTGTTTTTT. Translating it yields CASSEATVGEKLFF.

J is TRBJ2-1 and V is TRBV4-2, with 9 nucleotides matching TRBD2. Trimming at V came to 4 bases and at J to 7 bases, leaving 11 bases not matched to a gene. CDR3 length: 16 amino acids. Germline V gene sequence: CDR1 LGHNA, CDR2 YNFKEQ. The CDR3 loop is CASSPEGSGRSNEQFF. The CDR3 DNA reads TGTGCCAGCAGCCCGGAAGGTAGCGGGAGATCGAATGAGCAGTTCTTC.

Of note for this clone: A much larger clone is a single base away; this may be a read error. V usage is TRBV5-1 and J usage is TRBJ1-2; D is perhaps TRBD1 (6 bases). The CDR3 has 13 amino acids. Trimming left V 0 bases short and J 3 bases short, with 6 bases between. Germline assignment: CDR1 SGHRS and CDR2 YFSETQ. This CDR3 is CASSLDRDYGYTF. The CDR3 bases are TGCGCCAGCAGCTTGGACAGGGACTATGGCTACACCTTC.

This clone has a handful of counts. The V and J genes are TRBV6-5 and TRBJ1-3; D ambiguous. Trimming stripped 6 bases from V and 4 bases from J, with 13 bases between. Germline V gene data show CDR1 as MNHEY and CDR2 as SVGAGI. The CDR3 has 14 residues. Here the CDR3 reads CASRRPWPGNTIYF. Written as DNA, the CDR3 is TGTGCCAGCAGACGACCTTGGCCGGGAAACACCATATATTTT.

The genes are TRBV27 and TRBJ2-7; a weak D match, TRBD1 (6 bases). CDR3 length: 14 amino acids. Trimming took 5 bases from V and 2 from J, leaving 13 bases between them. Germline V gene data show CDR1 as MNHEY and CDR2 as SMNVEV (reference sequence). CDR3 amino acids: CASSPTGPTYEQYF. CDR3 DNA: TGTGCCAGCAGTCCCACAGGGCCCACCTACGAGCAGTACTTC.

The chain employs TRBV28 and TRBJ2-7; 9 bases align to TRBD2. The CDR3 loop spans 14 amino acids. CDR1 is MDHEN, CDR2 SYDVKM, per germline. V was pared by 5 bases and J by 3 bases, with 5 bases of the junction left unmatched. CDR3 sequence reads: CASSARLAVYEQYF. CDR3 DNA sequence: TGTGCCAGCAGTGCCCGACTAGCGGTCTACGAGCAGTACTTC.

The V gene is TRBV6-6, the J gene TRBJ2-3; 12 bases are shared with TRBD2. Germline assignment: CDR1 MNHNY and CDR2 SVGAGI (reference sequence). There are 15 residues in the CDR3. V shed 5 bases and J 4 bases; nucleotides not matched to a gene: 4. CDR3 DNA sequence: TGTGCCAGCAGTCTAGCGGGAGGGGCGCCAGATACGCAGTATTTT. Translating gives CASSLAGGAPDTQYF.

The genes are TRBV5-1 and TRBJ2-5; D gene unclear. CDR3 length equals 12 residues. Germline assignment: CDR1 SGHRS and CDR2 YFSETQ. Trimming took off 3 bases at V and 9 bases at J, with 12 bases between the two ends. CDR3 loop: CASSSGGWAQYF. The CDR3 region has the DNA TGCGCCAGCAGCTCTGGTGGGTGGGCCCAGTACTTC.

The V gene is TRBV7-2, the J gene TRBJ2-1; 11 bases map to TRBD2. V was pared by 3 bases and J by 4 bases, with 2 bases of the junction left unmatched. Germline V gives CDR1 SGHTA, CDR2 FQGNSA. This CDR3 spans 15 amino acids. CDR3 bases: TGTGCCAGCAGCTTGACTAGCGGGAAGTACAATGAGCAGTTCTTC. Translating gives CASSLTSGKYNEQFF.

The J gene is TRBJ1-2, the V gene TRBV6-1; D gene uncertain. Germline V gene data show CDR1 as MNHNS and CDR2 as SASEGT. The CDR3 has 12 amino acids. Trimming took 6 bases from V and 1 from J, leaving 6 bases between them. The CDR3 reads CASSLINYGYTF. The CDR3, as DNA: TGTGCCAGCAGCCTGATTAACTATGGCTACACCTTC.

The chain joins TRBV6-1 to TRBJ2-7; no clear D. The CDR3 totals 15 residues. CDR1 and CDR2 (germline): MNHNS, SASEGT. Trimming stripped 7 bases from V and 0 bases from J, with 16 bases between. CDR3 residues: CASTQTGVSSYEQYF. CDR3 bases: TGTGCCAGCACCCAAACGGGCGTTAGCTCCTACGAGCAGTACTTC.

The chain employs TRBV29-1 and TRBJ1-1; the D is unclear. Germline-derived CDR1 and CDR2 are SQVTM and ANQGSEA. The length of the CDR3 is 12 residues. Trimming pared 6 bases from V and 0 bases from J, leaving 8 bases between. CDR3 region: CSVTEMNTEAFF. As DNA, the CDR3 is TGCAGCGTCACAGAGATGAACACTGAAGCTTTCTTT.

The chain links TRBV5-5 to TRBJ2-7; possibly TRBD1 or TRBD2 for D (6 bases each). Looked up from germline, CDR1 is SGHKS and CDR2 is YYEKEE (reference sequence). This CDR3 spans 13 amino acids. V was shortened by 1 base and J by 7 bases, with 12 bases between the two germline ends. The CDR3 nucleotides are TGTGCCAGCAGCTTGCAAACAGGGAGGGAGCAGTACTTC. This encodes CASSLQTGREQYF.

The chain combines TRBV9 with TRBJ2-1; TRBD2 is a possible D gene (6 bases). The CDR3 contains 13 residues. CDR1 and CDR2 (germline): SGDLS, YYNGEE. The V gene lost 4 bases and the J gene lost 8 bases, with 13 bases spanning the gap. This CDR3 is CASSTQGGDEQFF. CDR3 bases: TGTGCCAGCAGCACTCAGGGCGGGGATGAGCAGTTCTTC.

Regarding this clone: The sample contains more than one DNA sequence encoding this CDR3. The rearrangement uses TRBV30 and TRBJ1-1; tentative D call: TRBD1 (6 bases). The CDR3 spans 13 residues. Trimming shortened V by 2 bases and J by 1 base, and 8 bases separated the two germline ends. CDR1 is GTSNPN, CDR2 SVGIG, per germline (reference sequence). DNA for the CDR3: TGTGCCTGGAGTCGGACAGCGAACACTGAAGCTTTCTTT. It specifies CAWSRTANTEAFF.

The chain has TRBV30 and TRBJ1-5; D call uncertain. The CDR3 totals 14 residues. Per germline, CDR1 GTSNPN and CDR2 SVGIG (reference sequence). Trimming left V 2 bases short and J 1 base short, with 9 bases between. The CDR3 loop is CAWSPSVSNQPQHF. CDR3 nucleotides: TGTGCCTGGAGTCCATCCGTGAGCAATCAGCCCCAGCATTTT.

This clone was picked up one time. V is TRBV15 and J is TRBJ1-4; a possible D gene is TRBD1 (5 bases). Germline CDR1 reads LNHNV; CDR2 reads YYDKDF (reference sequence). With 6 bases removed from V and 7 bases from J, the gap between germline ends came to 18 bases. This CDR3 is built from 15 residues. Written as DNA, the CDR3 is TGTGCCACCAGAACGTCAGGGTCGTCGAGTGAAAAACTGTTTTTT. As protein: CATRTSGSSSEKLFF.

V is TRBV6-4 and J is TRBJ2-6, with D hard to call. Looked up from germline, CDR1 is MRHNA and CDR2 is SNTAGT. CDR3 length equals 14 residues. V gave up 3 bases and J gave up 0 bases, with 3 bases separating them. This CDR3 reads CASSDGSGANVLTF. DNA for the CDR3: TGTGCCAGCAGTGATGGCTCTGGGGCCAACGTCCTGACTTTC.

The chain couples TRBV4-1 to TRBJ1-1, with 7 bases lining up with TRBD1. Germline lookup yields CDR1 MGHRA and CDR2 YSYEKL. J lost 6 bases, V lost 2 bases, and 6 bases had no gene match. There are 14 residues in the CDR3. CDR3 sequence reads: CASSQLQGGAEAFF. The CDR3, as DNA: TGCGCCAGCAGCCAACTTCAGGGGGGGGCTGAAGCTTTCTTT.

The chain is built from TRBV20-1 and TRBJ1-2; D call uncertain. The V gene's germline CDR1 is DFQATT and CDR2 SNEGSKA (reference sequence). This CDR3 region has 11 residues. Trimming cost V 7 bases and J 2 bases, with 8 bases left between them. CDR3 residues: CSVEQNYGYTF. DNA of the CDR3: TGCAGTGTTGAACAGAACTATGGCTACACCTTC.

The gene calls are TRBV14 and TRBJ2-7; a possible D gene is TRBD2 (6 bases). V lost 2 bases, J lost 9 bases, and 20 bases lay in between. There are 15 residues in the CDR3. CDR1 is SGHDN, CDR2 FVKESK, per germline. The CDR3 nucleotides read TGTGCCAGCAGCCAAACTGGGACTGCATCTGAGGTGCAGTACTTC. Its translation: CASSQTGTASEVQYF. The full variable domain, with the rest looked up from reference TRBV14 and TRBJ2-7, is EAGVTQFPSHSVIEKGQTVTLRCDPISGHDNLYWYRRVMGKEIKFLLHFVKESKQDESGMPNNRFLAERTGGTYSTLKVQPAELEDSGVYFCASSQTGTASEVQYFGPGTRLTVT.

V is TRBV19 and J is TRBJ2-2, with D possibly TRBD1 on 6 matching bases. Trimming cost V 2 bases and J 7 bases, with 14 bases left between them. The CDR3 runs 15 residues. Germline CDR1 is LNHDA and CDR2 is SQIVND (reference sequence). CDR3 bases: TGTGCCAGTAGTATATATTTTGGGGGCGGCGGGGAGCTGTTTTTT. Translating gives CASSIYFGGGGELFF.

J is TRBJ2-1 and V is TRBV30, with 9 bases identical to TRBD2. CDR1 and CDR2 from the germline V gene are GTSNPN and SVGIG (reference sequence). This CDR3 has 15 residues. J gave up 6 bases and V 2 bases, and 8 bases lay outside the gene matches. CDR3 nucleotides: TGTGCCTGGAGTTTGAGACTAGCGGTAATCAATGAGCAGTTCTTC. It yields the protein CAWSLRLAVINEQFF.

J is TRBJ2-1 and V is TRBV27; D unclear. The germline V and J ends were trimmed by 6 bases and 0 bases, with 9 bases remaining between them. The CDR3 consists of 14 residues. CDR1 and CDR2 (germline): MNHEY, SMNVEV (reference sequence). The CDR3, as DNA: TGTGCCAGCAGCCTAGTTAACTCCTACAATGAGCAGTTCTTC. Its protein product is CASSLVNSYNEQFF.

This sequence joins TRBV28 and TRBJ1-5, with D unclear. Germline V gives CDR1 MDHEN, CDR2 SYDVKM. With 5 bases removed from V and 2 bases from J, the gap between germline ends came to 4 bases. The CDR3 is made up of 12 amino acids. The CDR3 DNA reads TGTGCCAGCAGTGGCCGCAATCAGCCCCAGCATTTT. This sequence encodes CASSGRNQPQHF.

The chain uses TRBV18 and TRBJ2-6, with D hard to call. Germline assignment: CDR1 KGHSH and CDR2 LQKENI. Trimming took 6 bases from V and 6 from J, leaving 18 bases between them. CDR3 size: 16 residues. CDR3 DNA: TGTGCCAGCTCCCCCGAGAGGAGTGTCTCGGCCAACGTCCTGACTTTC. This gives the protein CASSPERSVSANVLTF.

The rearrangement links TRBV6-1 to TRBJ2-7; 12 bases line up with TRBD2. Trimming cost V 1 base and J 7 bases; bases outside gene matches: 5. Germline assignment: CDR1 MNHNS and CDR2 SASEGT. There are 15 residues in the CDR3. CDR3 nucleotide sequence: TGTGCCAGCAGTGAAGGACTAGCGGGAGTTGGTGAGCAGTACTTC. It encodes CASSEGLAGVGEQYF.